A selection of T cell receptor beta chains follows, all from one sample in a study of OX40 agonist ivuxolimab in advanced cancers. TCRdb keeps only in-frame clones here, not all; method: immunoSEQ multiplex PCR. The sample lists 81,000 or so clones, more than 70% seen once, with 0.47% in the top ten. Sequencing used CD4+ or CD8+ T cells sorted from blood, obtained in a trial of the OX40 agonist ivuxolimab. The receptors shown here come from an adult with an advanced solid tumor such as melanoma, head and neck, liver or kidney cancer. Both conserved end residues are part of each CDR3. A D gene is named only where the DNA matches it firmly. The size of a clone is reported for some rows only, either as once, few or many, or as a class for expanded clones.

d_gene,abundance,j_gene,v_gene,CDR3aa,CDR3nt
-,-,TRBJ2-5,TRBV5-1,CASSPTWGAVGETQYF,TGCGCCAGCAGCCCCACGTGGGGGGCTGTTGGAGAGACCCAGTACTTC
-,-,TRBJ2-2,TRBV6-5,CASTQGVGGLWELFF,TGTGCCAGCACCCAAGGAGTGGGGGGGCTATGGGAGCTGTTTTTT
-,-,TRBJ1-5,TRBV6-1,CASTPQGRRQPQHF,TGTGCCAGCACCCCACAGGGAAGGAGACAGCCCCAGCATTTT
-,-,TRBJ2-7,TRBV2,CASTRLPQREQYF,TGTGCCAGCACTAGACTACCCCAACGCGAGCAGTACTTC
-,-,TRBJ1-2,TRBV13,CASSLETEFRGYTF,TGTGCCAGCAGCTTAGAGACAGAGTTCCGCGGCTACACCTTC
-,-,TRBJ2-3,TRBV4-1,CASSQGPGPFSTDTQYF,TGCGCCAGCAGCCAAGGGCCGGGACCGTTTAGCACAGATACGCAGTATTTT
TRBD1,-,TRBJ1-2,TRBV4-1,CASSRGTGALDYGYTF,TGCGCCAGCAGCCGAGGGACAGGGGCCCTTGACTATGGCTACACCTTC
-,-,TRBJ1-1,TRBV18,CASSPGTNTEAFF,TGTGCCAGCTCACCAGGGACTAACACTGAAGCTTTCTTT
-,-,TRBJ1-1,TRBV29-1,CSVRMGITEAFF,TGCAGCGTTAGGATGGGGATCACTGAAGCTTTCTTT
-,-,TRBJ2-1,TRBV2,CASSDRIAWEQFF,TGTGCCAGCAGTGACCGAATAGCATGGGAGCAGTTCTTC
-,-,TRBJ1-2,TRBV4-2,CASSQQDSPYGYTF,TGTGCCAGCAGCCAACAGGACAGTCCCTATGGCTACACCTTC
-,-,TRBJ2-3,TRBV9,CASSVSTASTDTQYF,TGTGCCAGCAGCGTGTCAACAGCTAGCACAGATACGCAGTATTTT
-,-,TRBJ1-1,TRBV14,CASSLELNTEAFF,TGTGCCAGCAGCCTTGAGTTGAACACTGAAGCTTTCTTT
TRBD1,-,TRBJ2-1,TRBV5-1,CASSVTGGLNEQFF,TGCGCCAGCAGCGTGACAGGGGGGTTAAATGAGCAGTTCTTC
-,-,TRBJ1-1,TRBV19,CASSIDGQSLEAFF,TGTGCCAGTAGTATCGACGGACAGTCCCTGGAAGCTTTCTTT
-,once,TRBJ1-5,TRBV18,CASSPAGVKPQHF,TGTGCCAGCTCCCCGGCAGGGGTGAAGCCCCAGCATTTT
-,-,TRBJ1-1,TRBV28,CASSEGGMNTEAFF,TGTGCCAGCTCGGAGGGCGGGATGAACACTGAAGCTTTCTTT
-,-,TRBJ2-1,TRBV10-1,CASSEGGGEQFF,TGCGCCAGCAGTGAGGGTGGGGGTGAGCAGTTCTTC
-,-,TRBJ2-3,TRBV28,CASSFPTARGGSDTQYF,TGTGCCAGCAGTTTTCCTACGGCGAGGGGGGGCTCAGATACGCAGTATTTT
-,few,TRBJ1-4,TRBV7-2,CASSLGGAEKLFF,TGTGCCAGCAGCTTAGGGGGGGCTGAAAAACTGTTTTTT
TRBD1,-,TRBJ2-1,TRBV6-6,CASSPLDRGQFF,TGTGCCAGCAGTCCGCTTGACAGGGGACAGTTCTTC
-,-,TRBJ2-3,TRBV19,CASRWQGSTDTQYF,TGTGCCAGTAGGTGGCAGGGCAGCACAGATACGCAGTATTTT
-,once,TRBJ2-6,TRBV18,CASLERASGANVLTF,TGTGCCAGCCTTGAACGGGCCTCTGGGGCCAACGTCCTGACTTTC
-,-,TRBJ1-3,TRBV19,CASSKDSGNTIYF,TGTGCCAGTAGTAAGGACTCTGGAAACACCATATATTTT
-,-,TRBJ2-3,TRBV19,CASSIQHTDTQYF,TGTGCCAGTAGTATACAGCACACAGATACGCAGTATTTT
-,-,TRBJ2-3,TRBV9,CASSVSRSTDTQYF,TGTGCCAGCAGCGTAAGTCGTAGCACAGATACGCAGTATTTT
-,-,TRBJ2-3,TRBV5-1,CASSLGTGGGTDTQYF,TGCGCCAGCAGCCTTGGTACCGGTGGGGGCACAGATACGCAGTATTTT
-,few,TRBJ2-3,TRBV6-1,CASSKMGTDTQYF,TGTGCCAGCAGCAAGATGGGGACAGATACGCAGTATTTT
-,few,TRBJ1-2,TRBV7-9,CASSLAGREGYTF,TGTGCCAGCAGCTTAGCAGGGAGAGAGGGCTACACCTTC
TRBD1,-,TRBJ2-5,TRBV28,CASSAPDRQETQYF,TGTGCCAGCAGCGCCCCGGACAGGCAAGAGACCCAGTACTTC
-,few,TRBJ1-3,TRBV9,CASSVAVGGSGSGNTIYF,TGTGCCAGCAGCGTAGCTGTAGGAGGGAGCGGCTCTGGAAACACCATATATTTT
-,-,TRBJ1-5,TRBV7-9,CASSPLGDQPQHF,TGTGCCAGCAGCCCATTAGGTGATCAGCCCCAGCATTTT
TRBD2,once,TRBJ2-7,TRBV7-9,CASSPALAAPYEQYF,TGTGCCAGCAGCCCAGCACTAGCGGCCCCCTACGAGCAGTACTTC
-,-,TRBJ1-4,TRBV28,CASSLRTGGSEKLFF,TGTGCCAGCAGTTTGCGAACGGGCGGTTCTGAAAAACTGTTTTTT
-,-,TRBJ1-1,TRBV18,CASSPPGRNTNTEAFF,TGTGCCAGCTCACCACCTGGGCGGAACACGAACACTGAAGCTTTCTTT